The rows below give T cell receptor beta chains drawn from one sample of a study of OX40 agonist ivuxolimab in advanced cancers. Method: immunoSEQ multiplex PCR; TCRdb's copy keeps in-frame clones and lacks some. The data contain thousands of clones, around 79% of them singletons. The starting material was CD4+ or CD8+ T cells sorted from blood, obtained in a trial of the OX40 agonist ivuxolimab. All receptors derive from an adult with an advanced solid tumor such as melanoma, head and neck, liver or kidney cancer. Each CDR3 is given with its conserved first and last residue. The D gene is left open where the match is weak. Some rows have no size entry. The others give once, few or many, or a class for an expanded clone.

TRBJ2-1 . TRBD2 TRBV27 TGTGCCAGCAGTCCCCTTCCGGGACTAGCGGACAATGAGCAGTTCTTC CASSPLPGLADNEQFF
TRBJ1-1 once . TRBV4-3 TGCGCCAGCAGCTCAGGGGCCTTGGGCACTGAAGCTTTCTTT CASSSGALGTEAFF
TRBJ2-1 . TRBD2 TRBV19 TGTGCCAGTAGTATCCTAGCGGGAGACAATGAGCAGTTCTTC CASSILAGDNEQFF
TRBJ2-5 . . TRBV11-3 TGTGCCAGCAGCTTAATGAGGGAACAAGAGACCCAGTACTTC CASSLMREQETQYF
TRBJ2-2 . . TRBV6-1 TGTGCCAGCAGTAAGGGGACCTGGAACACCGGGGAGCTGTTTTTT CASSKGTWNTGELFF
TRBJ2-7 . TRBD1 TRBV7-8 TGTGCCAGCAGCTTAGAGGACGGGGGACAGGGTGCGGACGAGCAGTACTTC CASSLEDGGQGADEQYF
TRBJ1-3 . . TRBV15 TGTGCCACCAGCAGTAGACAATCTGGAAACACCATATATTTT CATSSRQSGNTIYF
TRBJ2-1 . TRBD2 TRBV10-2 TGCGCCAGCAGTGAGCTAGCGGGAGTAGGTGAGCAGTTCTTC CASSELAGVGEQFF
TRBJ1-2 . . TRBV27 TGTGCCAGCAGTTCCGGAAGCTGGGGCTACACCTTC CASSSGSWGYTF
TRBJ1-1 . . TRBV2 TGTGCCAGCAGTACCAACACTGAAGCTTTCTTT CASSTNTEAFF
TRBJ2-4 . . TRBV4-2 TGTGCCAGCAGCGCCGGGGTAGCCAAAAACATTCAGTACTTC CASSAGVAKNIQYF
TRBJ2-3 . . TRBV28 TGTGCCAGCAGTTTATGGGCAGATACGCAGTATTTT CASSLWADTQYF
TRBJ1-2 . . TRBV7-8 TGTGCCAGCAGCTCCACCGAGACCCGAAAGACCTATGGCTACACCTTC CASSSTETRKTYGYTF
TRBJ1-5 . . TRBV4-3 TGCGCCAGCAGCCAAGATAGAGAGGGTAATCAGCCCCAGCATTTT CASSQDREGNQPQHF
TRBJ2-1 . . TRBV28 TGTGCCAGCACAGTTCTTACCCCCGGCGGATACAATGAGCAGTTCTTC CASTVLTPGGYNEQFF
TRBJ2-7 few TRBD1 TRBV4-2 TGTGCCAGCAGTGGGCCGGGACAGGGCTTTGGGGAGCAGTACTTC CASSGPGQGFGEQYF
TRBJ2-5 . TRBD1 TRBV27 TGTGCCAGCACCACGGACAGGGGGAGCTTTGAATGGGAGACCCAGTACTTC CASTTDRGSFEWETQYF
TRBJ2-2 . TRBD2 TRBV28 TGTGCCAGCAATTTGGGGGAGGGGTTCGGGCTGCCGAACACCGGGGAGCTGTTTTTT CASNLGEGFGLPNTGELFF
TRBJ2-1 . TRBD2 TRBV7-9 TGTGCCAGCAGCTTTCCGGGACTAGCGGGAGACAATGAGCAGTTCTTC CASSFPGLAGDNEQFF
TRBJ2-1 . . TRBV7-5 TGTGCCAGAAGCCGGATCCGGGAGCACAATGAGCAGTTCTTC CARSRIREHNEQFF
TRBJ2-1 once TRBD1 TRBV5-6 TGTGCCAGCAGCTTGGTCCAGGGGGCCCTAAGGGAGCAGTTCTTC CASSLVQGALREQFF
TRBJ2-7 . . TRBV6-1 TGTGCCAGCAGTGAAGGGGTGACCTACGAGCAGTACTTC CASSEGVTYEQYF
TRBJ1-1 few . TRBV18 TGTGCCAGCTCACTCGCTGGGCTGCGGACTAATGAAGCTTTCTTT CASSLAGLRTNEAFF
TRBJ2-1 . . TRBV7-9 TGTGCCAGCAGCTTAGGCGGCAGAACGGGCAATGAGCAGTTCTTC CASSLGGRTGNEQFF
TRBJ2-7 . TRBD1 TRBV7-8 TGTGCCAGCAGCTCGGGCCCCGGGACAGGGAAAACCTACGAGCAGTACTTC CASSSGPGTGKTYEQYF
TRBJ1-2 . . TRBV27 TGTGCCAGCAGTATGACAGCTAGATATGGCTACACCTTC CASSMTARYGYTF
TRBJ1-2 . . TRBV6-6 TGTGCCAGCAGTTACCTTGCGACTGGTGTCTATGGCTACACCTTC CASSYLATGVYGYTF
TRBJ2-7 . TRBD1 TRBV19 TGTGCCAGTGGAACTTGGGGACAGGGGGGCTACGAGCAGTACTTC CASGTWGQGGYEQYF
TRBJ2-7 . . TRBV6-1 TGTGCCAGCAGTCCGGGACACGGATACTACGAGCAGTACTTC CASSPGHGYYEQYF
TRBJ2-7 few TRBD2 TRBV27 TGTGCCAGCAGCGAAGGGACTAGCGGGGGCTACGAGCAGTACTTC CASSEGTSGGYEQYF
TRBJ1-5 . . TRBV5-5 TGTGCCAGCAGCTTGGTACAGGGAAATCAGCCCCAGCATTTT CASSLVQGNQPQHF